Listed here is a single TCR beta chain. Its antigen is unknown. These data belong to a study of response to subunit inactivated influenza vaccine. General study results and limits: With each seasonal influenza vaccination, the authors suggested, few new T cells are recruited.

The CDR3 sequence is 20 residues long. Germline V gives CDR1 MDHEN, CDR2 SYDVKM. Germline trimming cut 5 bases from V and 2 bases from J; bases unmatched to any gene: 18. Each CDR3 protein gets one entry after TCRdb re-called the RT-PCR reads with MiXCR. The data show hundreds of thousands of distinct CDR3 sequences, around 8% seen once. The TCR was taken from a man between 50 and 75 years old who received an inactivated influenza vaccine. Source: PBMCs from blood, taken about 23 months after vaccination. The chain has TRBV28 and TRBJ2-7; 13 bases align to TRBD2. The CDR3: CASSPPRGTSGERKPYEQYF. For the CDR3, the DNA is TGTGCCAGCAGTCCTCCCCGCGGGACTAGCGGGGAGAGGAAACCCTACGAGCAGTACTTC.